A single sample gave rise to the 32 T cell receptor beta chains below, sequenced in a study of shared clonotypes between healthy human individuals. The method was immunoSEQ multiplex PCR; TCRdb's version includes in-frame clones alone and lacks a portion of them. Altogether millions of clones are present, around 95% being singletons, with the ten largest covering more than 0.1%. Input material: naive CD4+ T cells sorted from blood. The sample's subset: CD45RA+ positively selected. The receptors shown here come from a man younger than 35 in good health.

V and J are TRBV5-1 and TRBJ1-6; perhaps TRBD1 as D (6 bases). The CDR3 consists of 14 residues. Looked up from germline, CDR1 is SGHRS and CDR2 is YFSETQ. The ends were cut back, 4 bases at V and 7 bases at J, with 12 bases in the middle. The CDR3 DNA is TGCGCCAGCAGCGTACAGGGATTGAATTCACCCCTCCACTTT. This translates into CASSVQGLNSPLHF.

The rearrangement joins TRBV10-1 to TRBJ2-5, with 10 bases matching TRBD1. Trimming removed 6 bases from V and 2 bases from J; junction bases left unmatched: 6. The CDR3 has 15 residues. The germline V gene encodes CDR1 WNHNN and CDR2 SYGVQD (reference sequence). The CDR3 DNA reads as TGCGCCAGCAGCGGAGGACAGGGGGTTCAAGAGACCCAGTACTTC. Its translation: CASSGGQGVQETQYF.

The chain carries TRBV30 and TRBJ2-1; 10 bases line up with TRBD2. The CDR3 sequence is 12 residues long. The trim removed 4 bases at V and 9 bases at J, leaving 3 bases unmatched. Germline values: CDR1 GTSNPN, CDR2 SVGIG (reference sequence). The CDR3 protein is CAWTGTSVEQFF. DNA of the CDR3: TGTGCCTGGACCGGGACTAGCGTTGAGCAGTTCTTC.

CDR3 sequence reads: CASSLWGPGTDTQYF. CDR3 in DNA: TGTGCCAGCAGCTTATGGGGGCCCGGCACAGATACGCAGTATTTT. V is TRBV5-8 and J is TRBJ2-3, with D perhaps TRBD1 (6 bases). CDR1 and CDR2 (germline): SGHTS, YDEGEE. Trimming removed 2 bases at V and 1 base at J, with 11 bases between. The CDR3 has 15 residues.

Written as DNA, the CDR3 is TGCGCCAGCAGCTTGGGGGGGACAGGGACCCCGGGGCGTTCCTACGAGCAGTACTTC. Encoded protein: CASSLGGTGTPGRSYEQYF. The chain links TRBV5-1 to TRBJ2-7; TRBD1 aligns across 9 bases. Germline CDR1 and CDR2: SGHRS and YFSETQ. The CDR3 contains 19 residues. The junction had 14 bases not matched to a gene; V was cut back by 0 bases and J by 1 base.

The count of this clone is one. The rearrangement uses TRBV5-1 and TRBJ1-5; 7 bases are a match to TRBD1. With 0 bases clipped from V and 0 bases from J, the junction kept 3 bases outside the gene matches. Germline assignment: CDR1 SGHRS and CDR2 YFSETQ. This CDR3 region has 16 residues. The CDR3 nucleotides read TGCGCCAGCAGCTTGGGGGACAGTTTTAGCAATCAGCCCCAGCATTTT. Translation: CASSLGDSFSNQPQHF. The variable domain in full, completed from reference TRBV5-1 and TRBJ1-5, reads KAGVTQTPRYLIKTRGQQVTLSCSPISGHRSVSWYQQTPGQGLQFLFEYFSETQRNKGNFPGRFSGRQFSNSRSEMNVSTLELGDSALYLCASSLGDSFSNQPQHFGDGTRLSIL.

The chain employs TRBV18 and TRBJ1-4, with D hard to call. There are 11 residues in the CDR3. The V and J ends lost 8 bases and 8 bases respectively, with 9 bases between them. From germline, CDR1 is KGHSH and CDR2 LQKENI. CDR3 DNA: TGTGCCAGCACAGCATCCGAAAAACTGTTTTTT. Translated: CASTASEKLFF.

The rearrangement links TRBV30 to TRBJ1-4, with D maybe TRBD1 (5 bases). The CDR3 extends over 16 amino acids. The V gene's germline CDR1 is GTSNPN and CDR2 SVGIG (reference sequence). V lost 5 bases to trimming and J lost 11 bases, with 27 bases between them. CDR3 nucleotide sequence: TGTGCCTGGGAGCGAGAGCTAGACAGACGCTTCCGCAAACTGTTTTTT. The encoded protein is CAWERELDRRFRKLFF.

As for this clone: Other DNA sequences in the same sample also yield this CDR3. The chain combines TRBV18 with TRBJ1-3; the D is unclear. Germline-derived CDR1 and CDR2 are KGHSH and LQKENI. CDR3 length: 15 amino acids. V was trimmed by 3 bases and J by 2 bases, leaving 11 bases between them. The CDR3 nucleotides are TGTGCCAGCTCACCCCCGGGTCAGGCTGGAAACACCATATATTTT. Protein product: CASSPPGQAGNTIYF.

This chain uses TRBV27 with TRBJ1-2; D is perhaps TRBD1 (5 bases). The V end lost 2 bases, the J end lost 8 bases, and 12 bases lay between the germline ends. Looked up from germline, CDR1 is MNHEY and CDR2 is SMNVEV (reference sequence). This CDR3 has 13 amino acids. This CDR3 reads CASSLRDFRGYTF. CDR3 DNA sequence: TGTGCCAGCAGTTTACGGGACTTTCGAGGCTACACCTTC.

This sequence joins TRBV10-3 and TRBJ2-7; 10 bases fit TRBD2. The junction had 7 bases not matched to a gene; V was cut back by 0 bases and J by 5 bases. The CDR3 is 16 residues long. Germline V gene data show CDR1 as ENHRY and CDR2 as SYGVKD. CDR3 residues: CAISESRAGGPHEQYF. DNA for the CDR3: TGTGCCATCAGTGAGTCGAGAGCGGGGGGGCCCCACGAGCAGTACTTC.

A word on this clone: At one boundary the junction diverges from the germline segment, which might be a read error. The V gene is TRBV7-7, the J gene TRBJ2-2; 7 bases are a match to TRBD1. This CDR3 comprises 16 residues. CDR1 and CDR2 (germline): SSHAT, FNYEAQ (reference sequence). This chain's CDR3 is CASSLVGGPSTGELFF. The CDR3 nucleotides read TGTGCTAGCAGCTTAGTAGGGGGCCCGAGCACCGGGGAGCTGTTTTTT.

This chain links TRBV4-1 with TRBJ2-7, with D tentatively TRBD1 (5 bases). The ends were cut back, 1 base at V and 4 bases at J, with 8 bases in the middle. This CDR3 has 13 amino acids. Per the germline V gene, CDR1 is MGHRA and CDR2 is YSYEKL. CDR3 sequence reads: CASSQARQYEQYF. Here the CDR3 DNA reads TGCGCCAGCAGCCAAGCTCGACAGTACGAGCAGTACTTC.

Concerning this clone itself: Other DNA sequences in the sample encode the same CDR3. The chain links TRBV14 to TRBJ2-3; the D is unclear. CDR1 is SGHDN, CDR2 FVKESK, per germline. The CDR3 is 11 residues long. V was shortened by 1 base and J by 6 bases, with 2 bases between the two germline ends. As DNA, the CDR3 is TGTGCCAGCAGCCAAGTTGATACGCAGTATTTT. It specifies CASSQVDTQYF.

This rearrangement joins TRBV4-2 to TRBJ2-3, with D possibly TRBD2 on 7 matching bases. There are 14 residues in the CDR3. Germline V lookup: CDR1 LGHNA, CDR2 YNFKEQ. Trimming cost V 3 bases and J 5 bases, with 12 bases left between them. This CDR3 is CASSQGGPGDTQYF. The CDR3 DNA sequence: TGTGCCAGCAGCCAGGGGGGGCCCGGAGATACGCAGTATTTT.

The chain links TRBV4-2 to TRBJ2-5; 8 positions agree with TRBD2. CDR1 is LGHNA, CDR2 YNFKEQ, per germline. V shed 0 bases and J 4 bases; nucleotides not matched to a gene: 10. The CDR3 loop spans 17 amino acids. The CDR3 sequence is CASSQDAADSGAETQYF. CDR3 bases: TGTGCCAGCAGCCAAGATGCCGCGGATAGCGGGGCAGAGACCCAGTACTTC.

The chain recombines TRBV12-5 with TRBJ1-1, with TRBD1 matching 8 bases. The CDR3 runs 15 residues. Germline V CDR1 and CDR2: LGHNT, FRNRAP. V shed 0 bases and J 2 bases; nucleotides not matched to a gene: 2. CDR3 sequence: CASGLVQGVNTEAFF. DNA of the CDR3: TGTGCTAGTGGTTTGGTACAGGGGGTCAACACTGAAGCTTTCTTT.

V gene TRBV5-1 combines with J gene TRBJ2-7, with D possibly TRBD2 on 5 matching bases. CDR1 and CDR2 (germline): SGHRS, YFSETQ. The V end was cut by 2 bases, the J end by 7 bases, with 19 bases between. The CDR3 totals 15 residues. The CDR3 sequence is CASSLREAGYGEQYF. The CDR3 nucleotides are TGCGCCAGCAGCTTACGGGAAGCTGGGTATGGAGAGCAGTACTTC.

The chain has TRBV10-3 and TRBJ2-1; TRBD2 aligns across 9 bases. Germline V CDR1 and CDR2: ENHRY, SYGVKD. The CDR3 is 13 amino acids. The ends lost 9 bases at V and 9 bases at J; junction bases unmatched: 9. The CDR3 region is CAIGASGTGEQFF. CDR3 coding DNA: TGTGCCATAGGGGCTAGCGGGACCGGTGAGCAGTTCTTC.

CDR3: CASSESGVYSGNTIYF. In nucleotides, the CDR3 is TGTGCCAGCAGTGAATCTGGGGTTTACTCTGGAAACACCATATATTTT. The chain couples TRBV6-1 to TRBJ1-3; D gene unclear. Germline assignment: CDR1 MNHNS and CDR2 SASEGT. With 2 bases removed from V and 0 bases from J, the gap between germline ends came to 11 bases. The CDR3 has 16 residues.

In nucleotides, the CDR3 is TGTGCCAGCAGTGAGGGGGCCGGGACAGGCAAAAACATTCAGTACTTC. Translating gives CASSEGAGTGKNIQYF. The chain has TRBV6-1 and TRBJ2-4; 8 bases align to TRBD1. The CDR3 is made up of 16 amino acids. The V and J ends lost 3 bases and 3 bases, in that order; junction bases with no gene match: 7. Germline CDR1 and CDR2: MNHNS and SASEGT.

The J gene is TRBJ2-5, the V gene TRBV6-1; 8 bases line up with TRBD1. The germline V gene has CDR1 MNHNS and CDR2 SASEGT. The ends lost 6 bases at V and 5 bases at J; junction bases unmatched: 8. The CDR3 contains 14 residues. The CDR3 sequence is CASRGGQGMETQYF. The CDR3 region has the DNA TGTGCCAGCAGGGGCGGACAGGGAATGGAGACCCAGTACTTC.

A word on this clone: Additional DNA sequences in this sample encode the identical CDR3. The J gene is TRBJ1-1, the V gene TRBV5-6; D possibly corresponds to TRBD1 (6 bases). The CDR3 contains 12 residues. V was shortened by 7 bases and J by 4 bases, with 11 bases between the two germline ends. Germline values: CDR1 SGHDT, CDR2 YYEEEE. CDR3 sequence: CASSGDFTEAFF. CDR3 sequence (DNA): TGTGCCAGCTCAGGGGACTTCACTGAAGCTTTCTTT.

The chain employs TRBV6-1 and TRBJ2-1; D possibly uses TRBD1 or TRBD2 (5 bases each). CDR1 and CDR2 (germline): MNHNS, SASEGT. Trimming stripped 7 bases from V and 5 bases from J, with 21 bases between. This CDR3 has 16 amino acids. The CDR3 coding sequence is TGTGCCAGCACTGACACGGGGCCCATGTCACACAATGAGCAGTTCTTC. As protein: CASTDTGPMSHNEQFF.

The chain combines TRBV6-5 with TRBJ2-7; D ambiguous. V was cut by 0 bases and J by 6 bases, with 15 bases left in between. Germline CDR1 reads MNHEY; CDR2 reads SVGAGI. This CDR3 region has 15 residues. CDR3 in DNA: TGTGCCAGCAGTTACTCAATCGGCTCGCGGACCGAGCAGTACTTC. Its protein is CASSYSIGSRTEQYF.

The chain uses TRBV18 and TRBJ1-2, with TRBD1 identical over 8 bases. This CDR3 has 13 residues. Germline trimming cut 5 bases from V and 7 bases from J; bases unmatched to any gene: 6. Looked up from germline, CDR1 is KGHSH and CDR2 is LQKENI. The CDR3 reads CASSAGTGGGYTF. The DNA for the CDR3 is TGTGCCAGCTCAGCCGGGACAGGAGGTGGCTACACCTTC.

The chain is built from TRBV19 and TRBJ2-7; no reliable D call. This CDR3 is built from 14 residues. V was shortened by 4 bases and J by 0 bases, with 10 bases between the two germline ends. From germline, CDR1 is LNHDA and CDR2 SQIVND (reference sequence). The CDR3 reads CASSNGLTSYEQYF. CDR3 in DNA: TGTGCCAGTAGTAATGGGTTAACCTCCTACGAGCAGTACTTC.

The rearrangement joins TRBV27 to TRBJ1-1; 9 bases are a match to TRBD1. CDR3 length: 16 amino acids. In germline, CDR1 is MNHEY, CDR2 SMNVEV (reference sequence). The J segment lost 1 base and the V segment lost 5 bases, leaving 8 bases of the junction unmatched. CDR3 sequence: CASSRLGQGQNTEAFF. The DNA of the CDR3 is TGTGCCAGCAGTCGGCTGGGACAGGGACAGAACACTGAAGCTTTCTTT.

This chain links TRBV7-2 with TRBJ2-5; no clear D. Per the germline V gene, CDR1 is SGHTA and CDR2 is FQGNSA. The CDR3 loop spans 14 amino acids. V shed 1 base and J shed 7 bases, with 13 bases lying between them. The CDR3 reads CASSLGGTLGTQYF. CDR3 nucleotides: TGTGCCAGCAGCTTAGGGGGAACTTTGGGGACCCAGTACTTC.

Details on this clone: A much bigger clone sits one base away, suggesting this may be a read error. This sample includes further DNA sequences coding for the same CDR3. The CDR3 coding sequence is TGTGCCAGCAGCTTAGAGAGCAATCAGCCCCAGCATTTT. Protein sequence: CASSLESNQPQHF. This chain links TRBV11-2 with TRBJ1-5; D is undetermined. The length of the CDR3 is 13 residues. Trimming took 0 bases from V and 1 from J, leaving 1 base between them. Germline CDR1 is SGHAT and CDR2 is FQNNGV.

This sequence joins TRBV9 and TRBJ1-2; 9 nucleotides align to TRBD1. This CDR3 comprises 16 residues. The germline V gene has CDR1 SGDLS and CDR2 YYNGEE. Trimming removed 0 bases from V and 4 bases from J; junction bases left unmatched: 7. The CDR3 region is CASSVGDREGTYGYTF. The CDR3 DNA reads TGTGCCAGCAGCGTAGGGGACAGGGAAGGAACCTATGGCTACACCTTC.

The chain links TRBV10-3 to TRBJ1-4, with D possibly TRBD1 on 5 matching bases. There are 13 residues in the CDR3. Germline-derived CDR1 and CDR2 are ENHRY and SYGVKD. Here the CDR3 reads CAATWGVGEKLFF. The CDR3, as DNA: TGTGCTGCCACCTGGGGCGTTGGTGAAAAACTGTTTTTT.